The source of this T cell receptor (beta chain) is a study of cytomegalovirus exposure and HLA in healthy donors. V lost 5 bases, J lost 6 bases, and 2 bases lay in between. The CDR3 runs 10 residues. Germline lookup yields CDR1 MDHEN and CDR2 SYDVKM. A multiplex PCR was run with 60 Vbeta primers and 13 Jbeta primers. Profiled with immunoSEQ multiplex PCR; TCRdb holds only in-frame clones, not every one. The sample shows around 120,000 clones, 80% of them seen only once. For this clone: The antigen remains unidentified.

Overall study results and limits: Prior analysis indicated that the majority of TCR beta V segments exhibited productivity approximately 90% or approximately 30% of the time. Analyses of presence and absence presupposed an approximately uniform sequencing depth across donors. Rarity marked most TCR sequences, yet some public TCRs occurred in many donors.

Sequenced sample: PBMCs. This sequence joins TRBV28 and TRBJ1-5, with D unclear. This clonotype originated in a female donor in good health and CMV-seropositive. CDR3 sequence (DNA): TGTGCCAGCAGTCGTCAGCCCCAGCATTTT. It is translated as CASSRQPQHF.